The rows below give T cell receptor beta chains drawn from one sample of a study of T cell responses to AZD1222 COVID-19 vaccine. Profiled with immunoSEQ multiplex PCR; TCRdb holds only in-frame clones, not every one. The sample yields about 260,000 clones, over 85% seen once. Sequencing was performed on peripheral blood, taken on day 0 of AZD1222 vaccination. These receptors were obtained from an adult in good health. CDR3s include the opening cysteine and the closing phenylalanine or tryptophan.

TRBJ2-3 TRBV9 CASSAQTAGATDTQYF
TRBJ2-1 TRBV9 CASSTPPGLAGNGEQFF
TRBJ1-6 TRBV2 CASSAGTSSSYNSPLHF
TRBJ1-2 TRBV20-1 CSASPTWDYGYTF
TRBJ2-7 TRBV27 CASRQGGSEQYF
TRBJ2-6 TRBV2 CASSEELSGTGGDGANVLTF
TRBJ2-5 TRBV5-1 CASSFSIPLEETQYF
TRBJ1-5 TRBV6-5 CASSPGGGPQHF
TRBJ1-4 TRBV5-1 CASSLTRGPEKLFF
TRBJ2-3 TRBV7-7 CASSYGEADTQYF
TRBJ2-2 TRBV5-1 CASSMGQGVSGELFF
TRBJ1-2 TRBV29-1 CSVDRGDANYGYTF
TRBJ1-2 TRBV9 CASSPGYGYTF
TRBJ2-2 TRBV5-1 CASSLPTGSDTGELFF
TRBJ1-5 TRBV5-5 CASSRVAGAGNQPQHF
TRBJ1-1 TRBV19 CASSPFSRNTEAFF
TRBJ2-3 TRBV10-2 CASSTTEGTDTQYF
TRBJ1-3 TRBV5-6 CASSSAREGGNTIYF
TRBJ1-4 TRBV28 CASRGRRDEKLFF
TRBJ2-7 TRBV28 CASSAGTGGSYEQYF
TRBJ1-2 TRBV29-1 CSVARGGPYGYTF
TRBJ2-1 TRBV28 CASSSTGDEQFF
TRBJ1-6 TRBV5-4 CASSLFPSSYNSPLHF
TRBJ2-7 TRBV28 CASTSAGILSYEQYF
TRBJ1-2 TRBV4-3 CASSQPDRGQGYTF
TRBJ2-7 TRBV13 CASSRDRADEQYF
TRBJ1-2 TRBV19 CASSIGGNGYTF
TRBJ1-4 TRBV7-2 CASSAQDRATNEKLFF